This passage covers 32 T cell receptor beta chains from one sample sequenced in a study of PD-L1 blockade in urothelial cancer. Time point noted: pretreatment peripheral blood. Clones were sequenced by immunoSEQ multiplex PCR, and TCRdb holds only the in-frame ones, with some missing. Seen here are roughly 90,000 clones, 89% observed once, and the top ten hold around 0.94%. The source material was PBMCs, sampled around atezolizumab (anti-PD-L1) treatment. These receptors were obtained from a woman aged 80 or over with urothelial cancer.

V usage is TRBV27 and J usage is TRBJ2-1, with a weak D call TRBD2 (5 bases). The germline CDR1 and CDR2 sequences are MNHEY and SMNVEV (reference sequence). V shed 7 bases and J shed 0 bases, with 13 bases lying between them. This CDR3 is built from 15 residues. CDR3 loop: CASTRLSGSYNEQFF. The CDR3 nucleotides are TGTGCCAGCACCCGCTTAAGCGGCTCCTACAATGAGCAGTTCTTC.

J is TRBJ2-1 and V is TRBV5-3; D not resolved. TRBV5-3 is placed among ORFs of uncertain function. The V end lost 4 bases, the J end lost 3 bases, and 8 bases lay between the germline ends. The CDR3 is 13 residues long. The CDR3 DNA reads TGTGCCAGAAGCCCTACCGACTACAATGAGCAGTTCTTC. This gives the protein CARSPTDYNEQFF.

The J gene is TRBJ2-7, the V gene TRBV5-1; 7 nucleotides agree with TRBD1. With 4 bases clipped from V and 1 base from J, the junction kept 5 bases outside the gene matches. Germline CDR1 and CDR2: SGHRS and YFSETQ. This CDR3 region has 14 residues. The CDR3 DNA follows: TGCGCCAGCAGCGCGGACAGGCCTTCCTACGAGCAGTACTTC. This gives the protein CASSADRPSYEQYF.

In nucleotides, the CDR3 is TGTGCCAGCAGTGAGCTAAGTCTCCCATTCTTC. Amino acid sequence: CASSELSLPFF. The chain has TRBV2 and TRBJ2-1, with unresolved D. The CDR3 extends over 11 amino acids. Trimming shortened V by 3 bases and J by 16 bases, and 13 bases separated the two germline ends. From germline, CDR1 is SNHLY and CDR2 FYNNEI.

This clone was recorded only once. This chain connects TRBV5-1 to TRBJ2-7, with a tentative D call TRBD2 (6 bases). V lost 0 bases to trimming and J lost 7 bases, with 14 bases between them. The CDR3 covers 14 residues. Germline V lookup: CDR1 SGHRS, CDR2 YFSETQ. The CDR3 nucleotides read TGCGCCAGCAGCTTGGGGGACTCGACTGGGGAGCAGTACTTC. Protein sequence: CASSLGDSTGEQYF.

The chain links TRBV5-4 to TRBJ1-2; no reliable D call. Trimming shortened V by 4 bases and J by 0 bases, and 13 bases separated the two germline ends. This CDR3 region has 15 residues. In germline, CDR1 is SGHNT, CDR2 YYREEE (reference sequence). The CDR3 DNA follows: TGTGCCAGCAGCCAAGGTGGAGGGACTAACTATGGCTACACCTTC. The encoded protein is CASSQGGGTNYGYTF. Looking up the rest from reference TRBV5-4 and TRBJ1-2 gives the full variable domain: ETGVTQSPTHLIKTRGQQVTLRCSSQSGHNTVSWYQQALGQGPQFIFQYYREEENGRGNFPPRFSGLQFPNYSSELNVNALELDDSALYLCASSQGGGTNYGYTFGSGTRLTVV.

The V call is TRBV6-1, the J call TRBJ1-1; D might be TRBD1 (6 bases). The V end was cut by 2 bases, the J end by 4 bases, with 11 bases between. Germline lookup yields CDR1 MNHNS and CDR2 SASEGT. This CDR3 has 14 residues. CDR3 sequence: CASSEPGTPTEAFF. The DNA of the CDR3 is TGTGCCAGCAGTGAACCCGGGACACCCACTGAAGCTTTCTTT.

J is TRBJ2-7 and V is TRBV18; possibly TRBD2 for D (5 bases). Germline CDR1 is KGHSH and CDR2 is LQKENI. CDR3 length: 14 residues. V dropped 0 bases and J dropped 4 bases, with 10 bases sitting between them. The CDR3 nucleotides read TGTGCCAGCTCACCACCGCTCGGGAAATACGAGCAGTACTTC. This translates into CASSPPLGKYEQYF.

The chain couples TRBV28 to TRBJ2-2, with TRBD2 identical over 8 bases. Germline CDR1 and CDR2: MDHEN and SYDVKM. The CDR3 covers 13 residues. J was trimmed by 6 bases and V by 8 bases; bases with no gene match: 5. CDR3 loop: CASQTSASGELFF. The CDR3 bases are TGTGCCAGCCAGACTAGCGCGTCCGGGGAGCTGTTTTTT.

The chain links TRBV19 to TRBJ2-1; 8 bases are shared with TRBD2. V was pared by 5 bases and J by 4 bases, with 7 bases of the junction left unmatched. CDR3 size: 15 residues. The germline V gene encodes CDR1 LNHDA and CDR2 SQIVND (reference sequence). The CDR3 nucleotides read TGTGCCAGTAGTCGGGGGGGGACGATTTACAATGAGCAGTTCTTC. It is translated as CASSRGGTIYNEQFF.

The chain is built from TRBV6-6 and TRBJ2-7, with 8 positions matching TRBD1. Germline-derived CDR1 and CDR2 are MNHNY and SVGAGI (reference sequence). The CDR3 loop spans 15 amino acids. After removal of 6 bases from V and 0 bases from J, the junction contained 7 bases not matched to a gene. CDR3: CASSVGQATSYEQYF. CDR3 nucleotide sequence: TGTGCCAGCAGCGTGGGACAGGCGACCTCCTACGAGCAGTACTTC.

Written as DNA, the CDR3 is TGTGCCAGCAGCTTTGGGACTAGCGTGGAGACCCAGTACTTC. As protein: CASSFGTSVETQYF. The chain combines TRBV7-8 with TRBJ2-5, with TRBD2 matching 10 bases. CDR3 length: 14 amino acids. Looked up from germline, CDR1 is SGHVS and CDR2 is FQNEAQ. V trimming: 3 bases; J trimming: 5 bases; junction bases outside the gene matches: 3.

V usage is TRBV5-1 and J usage is TRBJ2-5; 7 bases map to TRBD1. This CDR3 is 15 amino acids long. Germline assignment: CDR1 SGHRS and CDR2 YFSETQ. J was trimmed by 2 bases and V by 0 bases; bases with no gene match: 4. CDR3 DNA: TGCGCCAGCAGCTTGGCGGGGACAGATCAAGAGACCCAGTACTTC. Translation gives CASSLAGTDQETQYF. Supplemented by reference TRBV5-1 and TRBJ2-5, the full variable domain reads KAGVTQTPRYLIKTRGQQVTLSCSPISGHRSVSWYQQTPGQGLQFLFEYFSETQRNKGNFPGRFSGRQFSNSRSEMNVSTLELGDSALYLCASSLAGTDQETQYFGPGTRLLVL.

V gene TRBV5-1 combines with J gene TRBJ1-1; the D gene is possibly TRBD1 (5 bases). V was cut by 0 bases and J by 0 bases, with 12 bases left in between. Germline CDR1 and CDR2: SGHRS and YFSETQ. CDR3 length: 16 amino acids. The CDR3 is CASSLVVGGMNTEAFF. CDR3 sequence (DNA): TGCGCCAGCAGCTTGGTAGTGGGGGGTATGAACACTGAAGCTTTCTTT.

The gene calls are TRBV5-1 and TRBJ2-6, with 11 bases aligning to TRBD1. Germline CDR1 SGHRS, CDR2 YFSETQ. Trimming removed 1 base from V and 2 bases from J; junction bases left unmatched: 8. The CDR3 covers 19 residues. CDR3 bases: TGCGCCAGCAGCTTGACAACGCCGGGACAGGGGGCTGGGGCCAACGTCCTGACTTTC. Translation: CASSLTTPGQGAGANVLTF.

V gene TRBV19 combines with J gene TRBJ2-7, with 7 bases that match TRBD2. The germline CDR1 and CDR2 sequences are LNHDA and SQIVND (reference sequence). With V trimmed by 3 bases and J by 4 bases, 6 bases remained unmatched. The CDR3 runs 14 residues. CDR3 region: CASSIQGGRYEQYF. CDR3 in DNA: TGTGCCAGTAGTATCCAGGGAGGGAGGTACGAGCAGTACTTC.

The chain carries TRBV11-2 and TRBJ2-3; D is ambiguous. Germline-derived CDR1 and CDR2 are SGHAT and FQNNGV. The V end was cut by 0 bases, the J end by 4 bases, with 8 bases between. The CDR3 consists of 14 residues. CDR3 nucleotides: TGTGCCAGCAGCTTAGACCCACTGTCAGATACGCAGTATTTT. Translating it yields CASSLDPLSDTQYF. Supplemented by reference TRBV11-2 and TRBJ2-3, the full variable domain reads EAGVAQSPRYKIIEKRQSVAFWCNPISGHATLYWYQQILGQGPKLLIQFQNNGVVDDSQLPKDRFSAERLKGVDSTLKIQPAKLEDSAVYLCASSLDPLSDTQYFGPGTRLTVL.

The chain combines TRBV28 with TRBJ2-7; D perhaps matches TRBD2 (5 bases). Germline assignment: CDR1 MDHEN and CDR2 SYDVKM. The V end was cut by 5 bases, the J end by 2 bases, with 16 bases between. The CDR3 is 15 residues long. This CDR3 is CASSPPGGTPYEQYF. The CDR3 nucleotides read TGTGCCAGCAGTCCCCCCGGAGGCACTCCCTACGAGCAGTACTTC.

This sequence joins TRBV11-1 and TRBJ2-1; TRBD2 is a possible D gene (6 bases). The CDR3 is 17 amino acids. The V end was cut by 5 bases, the J end by 4 bases, with 21 bases between. Germline values: CDR1 SGHAT, CDR2 FQDESV (reference sequence). CDR3 in amino acids: CASSLMGPSDLYNEQFF. The CDR3 nucleotides are TGTGCCAGCAGCCTAATGGGCCCTAGCGATTTATACAATGAGCAGTTCTTC. Combining the CDR3 with reference TRBV11-1 and TRBJ2-1 gives the whole variable domain EAEVAQSPRYKITEKSQAVAFWCDPISGHATLYWYRQILGQGPELLVQFQDESVVDDSQLPKDRFSAERLKGVDSTLKIQPAELGDSAMYLCASSLMGPSDLYNEQFFGPGTRLTVL.

This chain uses TRBV2 with TRBJ2-2, with D maybe TRBD2 (6 bases). V was clipped by 6 bases and J by 1 base, with 12 bases between them. This CDR3 is 15 amino acids long. Germline values: CDR1 SNHLY, CDR2 FYNNEI. This CDR3 reads CASRGDSRNTGELFF. The CDR3, as DNA: TGTGCCAGCAGAGGGGACTCCAGGAACACCGGGGAGCTGTTTTTT.

The chain recombines TRBV21-1 with TRBJ2-7; TRBD2 reflects the table's D call only, with no check against the DNA. TRBV21-1 is annotated as a pseudogene. The CDR3 sequence is 17 residues long. In DNA, the CDR3 is TGTGCCAGCAGCAAAGGGACCGGGACTAGCGGGTCCTACGAGCAGTACTTC. Translating it yields CASSKGTGTSGSYEQYF.

This chain joins TRBV7-3 and TRBJ2-1; TRBD2 matches 9 bases. Germline CDR1 reads SGHTA; CDR2 reads FQGTGA. The CDR3 consists of 14 residues. The trim removed 2 bases at V and 6 bases at J, leaving 2 bases unmatched. CDR3 in DNA: TGTGCCAGCAGCTTAGATAGCGGGAGCAATGAGCAGTTCTTC. It translates to CASSLDSGSNEQFF.

The J gene is TRBJ1-1, the V gene TRBV10-3, with unresolved D. The CDR3 is 15 amino acids. Per germline, CDR1 ENHRY and CDR2 SYGVKD. V lost 5 bases, J lost 3 bases, and 16 bases lay in between. Here the CDR3 reads CAISLNKLADTEAFF. The CDR3 nucleotides read TGTGCCATCAGTCTCAACAAACTGGCGGACACTGAAGCTTTCTTT.

The chain carries TRBV30 and TRBJ1-1; 8 bases match TRBD1. This CDR3 has 12 amino acids. Unmatched junction bases numbered 3, after V lost 5 bases and J lost 4 bases. In germline, CDR1 is GTSNPN, CDR2 SVGIG (reference sequence). CDR3 loop: CAWEQGGTEAFF. The CDR3 nucleotides read TGTGCCTGGGAACAGGGGGGCACTGAAGCTTTCTTT.

This clone was counted once. The chain uses TRBV15 and TRBJ1-1; D is undetermined. The CDR3 is 15 amino acids. The germline V and J ends were trimmed by 0 bases and 0 bases, with 8 bases remaining between them. Germline lookup yields CDR1 LNHNV and CDR2 YYDKDF (reference sequence). The CDR3 sequence is CATSREQPLNTEAFF. In nucleotides, the CDR3 is TGTGCCACCAGCAGAGAACAGCCCCTGAACACTGAAGCTTTCTTT. Full variable domain (missing parts from reference TRBV15 and TRBJ1-1): DAMVIQNPRYQVTQFGKPVTLSCSQTLNHNVMYWYQQKSSQAPKLLFHYYDKDFNNEADTPDNFQSRRPNTSFCFLDIRSPGLGDTAMYLCATSREQPLNTEAFFGQGTRLTVV.

The rearrangement joins TRBV2 to TRBJ1-1, with D possibly being TRBD1 (5 bases). CDR3 length: 16 amino acids. Trimming shortened V by 2 bases and J by 4 bases, and 17 bases separated the two germline ends. CDR1 is SNHLY, CDR2 FYNNEI, per germline. The CDR3, as DNA: TGTGCCAGCAGTGAATTCCCCCCAGGGTCGGGCACTGAAGCTTTCTTT. Its protein is CASSEFPPGSGTEAFF.

This chain links TRBV28 with TRBJ1-3; a possible D gene is TRBD1 (5 bases). This CDR3 contains 14 residues. Per germline, CDR1 MDHEN and CDR2 SYDVKM. With 8 bases removed from V and 0 bases from J, the gap between germline ends came to 11 bases. The CDR3 bases are TGTGCCAGCCTACCCGGGGGCTCTGGAAACACCATATATTTT. Its translation: CASLPGGSGNTIYF.

The chain links TRBV18 to TRBJ2-1; 9 bases agree with TRBD1. Germline CDR1 and CDR2: KGHSH and LQKENI. After removal of 6 bases from V and 7 bases from J, the junction contained 10 bases not matched to a gene. The CDR3 has 15 residues. The CDR3 bases are TGTGCCAGCTCCCTCGACAGGGGGGGAAAAAATGAGCAGTTCTTC. It codes for CASSLDRGGKNEQFF.

The chain couples TRBV27 to TRBJ2-5; 10 nucleotides line up with TRBD2. The CDR3 covers 18 residues. The junction had 16 bases not matched to a gene; V was cut back by 2 bases and J by 7 bases. Germline CDR1 MNHEY, CDR2 SMNVEV (reference sequence). As DNA, the CDR3 is TGTGCCAGCAGTTTAGTTTGGGGGCGAGCGGGAGGGCCTGGGACCCAGTACTTC. Residues: CASSLVWGRAGGPGTQYF.

The chain uses TRBV2 and TRBJ2-2; 13 positions agree with TRBD2. The trim removed 7 bases at V and 6 bases at J, leaving 11 bases unmatched. This CDR3 spans 17 amino acids. The germline gives CDR1 SNHLY, CDR2 FYNNEI. CDR3 in DNA: TGTGCCAGCACCCCCGGGACTAGCGGGATGGGCGCCGGGGAGCTGTTTTTT. Protein: CASTPGTSGMGAGELFF.

The CDR3 coding sequence is TGCGCCAGCAGCCAAGTCCTTGGGCCCACTTGGCCAGATACGCAGTATTTT. Its translation: CASSQVLGPTWPDTQYF. The genes are TRBV4-1 and TRBJ2-3; D unresolved. The CDR3 is made up of 17 amino acids. Germline assignment: CDR1 MGHRA and CDR2 YSYEKL. Trimming shortened V by 1 base and J by 4 bases, and 18 bases separated the two germline ends.

The chain employs TRBV27 and TRBJ2-7, with 7 bases that match TRBD1. This CDR3 comprises 17 residues. The V and J ends lost 2 bases and 2 bases, in that order; junction bases with no gene match: 12. Germline V gene data show CDR1 as MNHEY and CDR2 as SMNVEV (reference sequence). The CDR3 nucleotides are TGTGCCAGCAGTTTACTCCCCCGACAGGGCGTCACCTACGAGCAGTACTTC. Translating it yields CASSLLPRQGVTYEQYF.